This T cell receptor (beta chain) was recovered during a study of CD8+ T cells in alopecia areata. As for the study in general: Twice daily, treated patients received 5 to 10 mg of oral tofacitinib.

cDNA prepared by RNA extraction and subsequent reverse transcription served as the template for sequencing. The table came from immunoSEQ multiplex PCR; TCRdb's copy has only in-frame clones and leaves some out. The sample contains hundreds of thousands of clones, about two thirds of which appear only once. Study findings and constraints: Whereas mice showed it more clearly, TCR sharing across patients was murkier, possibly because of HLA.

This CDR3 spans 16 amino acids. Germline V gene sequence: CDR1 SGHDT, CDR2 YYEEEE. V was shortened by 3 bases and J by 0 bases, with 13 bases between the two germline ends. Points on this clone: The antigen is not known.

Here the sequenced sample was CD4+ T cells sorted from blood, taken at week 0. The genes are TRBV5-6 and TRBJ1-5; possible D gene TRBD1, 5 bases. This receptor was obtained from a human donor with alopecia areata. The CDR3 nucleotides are TGTGCCAGCAGCTCAAGGACACTTTATAGCAATCAGCCCCAGCATTTT. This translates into CASSSRTLYSNQPQHF.